The sequence of this T cell receptor beta chain was determined in a study of T cell repertoires in cytomegalovirus infection (dated by TCRdb to about 2019). About the full investigation: The peptide stimulations were aimed at well-studied HLA-B-restricted epitopes as well as recently identified HLA-C-restricted CMV epitopes, whose presentation resists viral immunomodulation. Donor HLA type was relevant to the analysis, because carriage of CMV infection together with the matching HLA type was indicated by public TCR beta signatures. General conclusions and limits of the study: The ex vivo response was dominated by HLA-C-restricted CMV-specific TCR beta clonotypes, which also provided the single most frequent clonotype in two of eight donors. Carriers of CMV infection plus the relevant HLA type were discriminated by the cumulative frequency of public TCR beta family members in the study cohort and in an independent roughly 320-donor cohort.

TCRdb lists the instrument as Illumina HiSeq 1500. Through fastp at Q25 and MiXCR, TCRdb rebuilt clones from the public reads, retaining in-frame beta chains. Here each entry gathers all rows of one CDR3 protein and keeps the most common genes and DNA. In all, the sample holds some 940,000 distinct CDR3 sequences, and around 32% of those were seen once. More than 12% of the sample goes to the ten largest clones. V is cut by 5 bases and J by 4 bases, and the space between the germline ends is 6 bases. The germline V gene (reference sequence) yields SEHNR for CDR1 and FQNEAQ for CDR2. There are 12 amino acids in the CDR3, from cysteine to phenylalanine inclusive. Of all the DNA, just the CDR3 is kept, 36 bases in frame from base 1. The treatment or condition label of this sample denotes: in vitro stimulation with specific CMV peptide epitopes to enrich CMV-specific T cells. This clonotype showed up many times. Its antigen is not yet known. Qualities for individual bases were not recorded, and no much larger clone is one base off.

The chain links TRBV7-9 with TRBJ2-1; a confident D gene designation cannot be given. This TCR derives from a human donor in good health (CMV status not recorded). Some clones in this sample may be carry-over from other donors' samples. This sample comprised cultured CD8+ T cells from PBMCs, obtained from culture after CMV antigen stimulation. The CDR3 reads CASSRDYNEQFF. The DNA sequence reads TGTGCCAGCAGCCGAGATTACAATGAGCAGTTCTTC.